The T cell receptor (beta chain) under discussion was sequenced for a study of shared clonotypes between healthy human individuals. Some clones are missing from TCRdb's copy, which holds only in-frame ones; the method was immunoSEQ multiplex PCR. The profile covers about 1.1 million clones, with 75% to 80% appearing a single time and under 0.65% taken by the ten largest. V shed 2 bases and J 4 bases; nucleotides not matched to a gene: 7. Germline V CDR1 and CDR2: MNHNS, SASEGT. The CDR3 extends over 15 amino acids. The rearrangement joins TRBV6-1 to TRBJ2-5, with 7 bases identical to TRBD2. The receptor comes from a man between 18 and 29 years old in good health. Some clones in this sample may be carry-over from other donors' samples. The sample taken for sequencing was memory CD4+ T cells from PBMCs. Subset defined: CD45RA-negative fraction. The CDR3 sequence is CASSEIGRRGETQYF. The CDR3, as DNA: TGTGCCAGCAGTGAAATCGGGAGGCGGGGAGAGACCCAGTACTTC.